Listed here are 11 T cell receptor beta chains from one sample, sequenced in a study of cytomegalovirus exposure and HLA in healthy donors. The study ran its PCR with 60 Vbeta and 13 Jbeta primers. TCRdb's table, derived via immunoSEQ multiplex PCR, lists solely in-frame clones and lacks some. The sample lists roughly 110,000 clones; 74% were seen once. Sequenced input: PBMCs. These receptors came from a woman in her thirties or forties in good health and CMV-seropositive.

The chain has TRBV11-1 and TRBJ1-2; 7 bases align to TRBD1. This CDR3 is 14 amino acids long. Germline loops: CDR1 SGHAT, CDR2 FQDESV (reference sequence). V lost 2 bases and J lost 6; bases outside the gene matches: 6. In DNA form, the CDR3 reads TGTGCCAGCAGCTTACCCGGGACAGCGGATGGCTACACCTTC. Protein: CASSLPGTADGYTF.

This clone was seen a few times. The rearrangement links TRBV5-4 to TRBJ1-3; no clear D. The germline gives CDR1 SGHNT, CDR2 YYREEE (reference sequence). V lost 1 base and J 2 bases, leaving 7 bases between the germline ends. This CDR3 region has 14 residues. The CDR3 nucleotides are TGTGCCAGCAGCTTGAACCGGGCTGGAAACACCATATATTTT. This gives the protein CASSLNRAGNTIYF.

V gene TRBV6-6 combines with J gene TRBJ2-2; the match to TRBD2 covers 7 bases. The length of the CDR3 is 15 residues. The V gene's germline CDR1 is MNHNY and CDR2 SVGAGI (reference sequence). With 8 bases clipped from V and 2 bases from J, the junction kept 8 bases outside the gene matches. CDR3 loop: CASSPGGRNTGELFF. The CDR3, as DNA: TGTGCCAGCTCCCCGGGGGGACGTAACACCGGGGAGCTGTTTTTT.

A few counts support this clone. The chain is built from TRBV28 and TRBJ1-1, with D unresolved. This CDR3 is built from 15 residues. In germline, CDR1 is MDHEN, CDR2 SYDVKM. The germline V and J ends were trimmed by 5 bases and 2 bases, with 15 bases remaining between them. The CDR3 loop reads CASSPGEGLNTEAFF. The CDR3 DNA is TGTGCCAGCAGTCCCGGAGAGGGATTAAACACTGAAGCTTTCTTT.

This clone was picked up a small number of times. This rearrangement joins TRBV14 to TRBJ2-5, with D hard to call. Trimming left V 0 bases short and J 4 bases short, with 6 bases between. The CDR3 spans 13 residues. Germline CDR1 and CDR2: SGHDN and FVKESK. The CDR3 here is CASSQDLRETQYF. Here the CDR3 DNA reads TGTGCCAGCAGCCAAGACCTCAGAGAGACCCAGTACTTC.

The rearrangement joins TRBV29-1 to TRBJ2-5; maybe TRBD1 (6 bases). The CDR3 has 15 residues. CDR1 is SQVTM and CDR2 is ANQGSEA in the germline V gene. V lost 5 bases to trimming and J lost 5 bases, with 21 bases between them. The CDR3 region is CSVIGRDTHHETQYF. DNA of the CDR3: TGCAGCGTTATTGGAAGGGACACCCATCACGAGACCCAGTACTTC.

This clone was observed a handful of times. The chain recombines TRBV6-5 with TRBJ1-1; no firm D call. The V gene lost 1 base and the J gene lost 3 bases, with 6 bases spanning the gap. The germline gives CDR1 MNHEY, CDR2 SVGAGI. CDR3 length equals 13 residues. DNA for the CDR3: TGTGCCAGCAGTTACTGGCAGGACACTGAAGCTTTCTTT. Residues: CASSYWQDTEAFF.

The J gene is TRBJ1-1, the V gene TRBV2, with TRBD1 matching 7 bases. Germline V lookup: CDR1 SNHLY, CDR2 FYNNEI. CDR3 size: 14 residues. The junction had 4 bases not matched to a gene; V was cut back by 6 bases and J by 0 bases. The CDR3 reads CASSLTGMNTEAFF. The CDR3 DNA reads as TGTGCCAGCAGCCTGACAGGGATGAACACTGAAGCTTTCTTT.

The chain recombines TRBV10-3 with TRBJ2-5; maybe TRBD2 (5 bases). Trimming left V 4 bases short and J 4 bases short, with 13 bases between. The germline CDR1 and CDR2 sequences are ENHRY and SYGVKD. The CDR3 consists of 14 residues. This chain's CDR3 is CAISAPGSSETQYF. For the CDR3, the DNA is TGTGCCATCAGTGCTCCGGGGAGTTCAGAGACCCAGTACTTC.

The chain combines TRBV5-4 with TRBJ2-5, with 15 positions matching TRBD2. This CDR3 has 17 residues. Per germline, CDR1 SGHNT and CDR2 YYREEE (reference sequence). V was pared by 4 bases and J by 3 bases, with 7 bases of the junction left unmatched. The CDR3 DNA follows: TGTGCCAGCAGCCCGGGACTAGCGGGGGGCCCCGAAGAGACCCAGTACTTC. Protein sequence: CASSPGLAGGPEETQYF.

This sequence joins TRBV14 and TRBJ2-7, with D tentatively TRBD1 (5 bases). V was clipped by 1 base and J by 5 bases, with 6 bases between them. Per the germline V gene, CDR1 is SGHDN and CDR2 is FVKESK. The CDR3 has 12 amino acids. Here the CDR3 DNA reads TGTGCCAGCAGCCAAGTCAGGGACGAGCAGTACTTC. Its protein product is CASSQVRDEQYF.